The clone carrying this T cell receptor (beta chain) has only one observation. Assay: immunoSEQ multiplex PCR; the TCRdb copy retains only in-frame clones and omits some. This table holds about 36,000 clones, 92% found once. These data belong to a study of T cell changes during pregnancy in multiple sclerosis. CDR1 is SGHNT, CDR2 YYREEE, per germline (reference sequence). This CDR3 spans 13 amino acids. V dropped 4 bases and J dropped 2 bases, with 10 bases sitting between them. This receptor was taken from a female donor with multiple sclerosis, enrolled in a pregnancy study. The starting material was CD4+ T cells from peripheral blood mononuclear cells, obtained after pregnancy. V gene TRBV5-4 combines with J gene TRBJ2-7, with D hard to call. The CDR3 protein is CASSTDLAYEQYF. The DNA for the CDR3 is TGTGCCAGCAGCACAGACCTCGCCTACGAGCAGTACTTC.